One and the same sample provided the 5 T cell receptor beta chains below, sequenced in a study of beta chain features in type 1 diabetes. General observations from the study: Type 1 diabetes patients had TCRB CDR3s that were shorter (moderately but significantly so) in all four CD4+ subsets.

No antigen is known for these receptors. Expressed TCRB transcripts were sequenced, since all the RNA that had been isolated was reverse transcribed. TCRdb's copy holds only in-frame clones and misses some; the assay was immunoSEQ multiplex PCR. The sample consists of about 160,000 clones, around 63% of them appearing once. The material sequenced was naive CD4+ T cells from blood. The receptors were gathered from a man aged 25 to 45 with type 1 diabetes.

V is TRBV9 and J is TRBJ1-4; 8 bases are a match to TRBD1. Trimming cost V 0 bases and J 8 bases; bases outside gene matches: 6. This CDR3 comprises 15 residues. Germline V lookup: CDR1 SGDLS, CDR2 YYNGEE. The CDR3 spells CASSVGQGAREKLFF. In DNA, the CDR3 is TGTGCCAGCAGCGTAGGTCAGGGGGCAAGGGAAAAACTGTTTTTT.

The rearrangement links TRBV2 to TRBJ2-7; TRBD2 matches at 7 bases. Looked up from germline, CDR1 is SNHLY and CDR2 is FYNNEI. The CDR3 is 16 amino acids. The J segment lost 0 bases and the V segment lost 5 bases, leaving 10 bases of the junction unmatched. The CDR3 here is CASSLRSGASSYEQYF. DNA for the CDR3: TGTGCCAGCAGTCTTAGGAGCGGGGCCAGCTCCTACGAGCAGTACTTC. Full variable domain (remainder filled in from reference TRBV2 and TRBJ2-7): EPEVTQTPSHQVTQMGQEVILRCVPISNHLYFYWYRQILGQKVEFLVSFYNNEISEKSEIFDDQFSVERPDGSNFTLKIRSTKLEDSAMYFCASSLRSGASSYEQYFGPGTRLTVT.

V and J are TRBV11-2 and TRBJ2-7; the D gene is possibly TRBD2 (6 bases). Per germline, CDR1 SGHAT and CDR2 FQNNGV. With 5 bases removed from V and 5 bases from J, the gap between germline ends came to 16 bases. The CDR3 contains 14 residues. CDR3 amino acids: CASSQNRELDEQYF. The DNA of the CDR3 is TGTGCCAGCAGCCAAAACCGGGAGCTTGACGAGCAGTACTTC.

The V and J genes are TRBV14 and TRBJ2-5; D is ambiguous. Trimming removed 4 bases at V and 3 bases at J, with 18 bases between. Germline loops: CDR1 SGHDN, CDR2 FVKESK. The CDR3 loop spans 16 amino acids. The CDR3 loop reads CASSPLNFRKEETQYF. The DNA for the CDR3 is TGTGCCAGCAGCCCCTTGAATTTTAGGAAGGAAGAGACCCAGTACTTC.

The chain couples TRBV7-9 to TRBJ2-7, with 8 nucleotides matching TRBD1. Germline V gives CDR1 SEHNR, CDR2 FQNEAQ (reference sequence). This CDR3 region has 14 residues. The ends lost 4 bases at V and 3 bases at J; junction bases unmatched: 5. The CDR3 DNA reads as TGTGCCAGCAGCTCGACAGGGGAAAGCTACGAGCAGTACTTC. Translating it yields CASSSTGESYEQYF.